The entry below describes one T cell receptor beta chain. The sample originates from a study of blood T cell repertoires in COVID-19. Study context: COVID-19 samples from acute and convalescent phases originated in the United States, Italy and Spain.

In germline, CDR1 is KGHDR, CDR2 SFDVKD. CDR3 length: 13 amino acids. V dropped 8 bases and J dropped 5 bases, with 14 bases sitting between them. In the authors' workflow: Counts of nucleated cells, estimated from reference gene primer amplification, were obtained. Assay: immunoSEQ multiplex PCR; the TCRdb copy retains only in-frame clones and omits some. Clone size and the V and J calls come from that table; the DNA yielded D and trimming. This table has about 74,000 clones, roughly 70% appearing once. The sample was peripheral blood. V and J are TRBV24-1 and TRBJ1-1, with D perhaps matching TRBD1 (6 bases). The clonotype originates from a man in his 70s with acute or convalescent COVID-19. The CDR3 spells CATKGQWKTEAFF. The CDR3 coding sequence is TGTGCCACCAAGGGACAATGGAAGACTGAAGCTTTCTTT.